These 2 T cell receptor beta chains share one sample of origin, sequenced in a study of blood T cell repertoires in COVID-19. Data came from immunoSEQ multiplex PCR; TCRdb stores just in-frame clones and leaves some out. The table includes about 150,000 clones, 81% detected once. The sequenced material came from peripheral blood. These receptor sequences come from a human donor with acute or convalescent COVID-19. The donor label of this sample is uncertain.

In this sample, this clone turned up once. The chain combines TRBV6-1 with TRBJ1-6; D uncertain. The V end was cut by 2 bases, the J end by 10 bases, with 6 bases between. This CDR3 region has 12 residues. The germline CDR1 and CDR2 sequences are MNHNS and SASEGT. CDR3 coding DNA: TGTGCCAGCAGTGAATCGGAGTCACCCCTCCACTTT. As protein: CASSESESPLHF.

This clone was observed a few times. The CDR3 loop reads CASSLGIWTGGLSYNEQFF. CDR3 sequence (DNA): TGTGCCAGCAGCTTGGGAATATGGACAGGGGGCCTTTCATACAATGAGCAGTTCTTC. The chain uses TRBV5-6 and TRBJ2-1; 11 bases match TRBD1. CDR3 size: 19 residues. V lost 0 bases and J lost 4; bases outside the gene matches: 12. The germline gives CDR1 SGHDT, CDR2 YYEEEE.